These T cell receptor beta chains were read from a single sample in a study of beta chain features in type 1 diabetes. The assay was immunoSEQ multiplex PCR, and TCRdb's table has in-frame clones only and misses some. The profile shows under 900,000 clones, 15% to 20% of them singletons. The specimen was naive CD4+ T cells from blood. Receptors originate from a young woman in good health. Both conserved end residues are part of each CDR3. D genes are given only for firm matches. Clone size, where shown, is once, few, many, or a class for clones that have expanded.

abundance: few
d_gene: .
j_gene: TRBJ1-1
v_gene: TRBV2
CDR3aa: CASTGETNTEAFF
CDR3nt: TGTGCCAGCACAGGAGAAACGAACACTGAAGCTTTCTTT

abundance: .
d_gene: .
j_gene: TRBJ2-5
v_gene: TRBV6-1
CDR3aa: CASSEGTGYQETQYF
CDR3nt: TGTGCCAGCAGTGAAGGTACCGGGTACCAAGAGACCCAGTACTTC

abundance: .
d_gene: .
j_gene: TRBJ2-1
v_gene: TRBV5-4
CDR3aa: CAASRNEQFF
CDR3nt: TGTGCCGCGTCTCGCAATGAGCAGTTCTTC

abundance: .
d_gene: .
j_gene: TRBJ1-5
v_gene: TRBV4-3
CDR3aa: CASSQDSVTYQPQHF
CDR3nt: TGCGCCAGCAGCCAAGACTCCGTAACCTATCAGCCCCAGCATTTT

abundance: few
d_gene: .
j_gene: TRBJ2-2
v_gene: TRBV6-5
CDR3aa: CASSYHQGTGELFF
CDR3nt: TGTGCCAGCAGTTACCATCAGGGCACCGGGGAGCTGTTTTTT

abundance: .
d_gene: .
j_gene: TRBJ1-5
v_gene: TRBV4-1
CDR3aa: CASSPSQGTNQPQHF
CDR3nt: TGCGCCAGCAGCCCATCCCAGGGTACCAATCAGCCCCAGCATTTT

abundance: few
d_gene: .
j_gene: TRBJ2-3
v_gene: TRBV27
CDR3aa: CASSFKTPTDTQYF
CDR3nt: TGTGCCAGCAGTTTCAAGACCCCAACAGATACGCAGTATTTT

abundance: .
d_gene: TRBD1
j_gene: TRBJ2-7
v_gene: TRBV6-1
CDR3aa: CASSVSDRGTHEQYF
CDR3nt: TGTGCCAGCAGTGTATCGGACAGGGGGACCCACGAGCAGTACTTC

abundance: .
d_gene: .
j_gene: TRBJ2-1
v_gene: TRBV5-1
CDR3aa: CASNPGLTNEQFF
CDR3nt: TGCGCCAGCAATCCAGGTCTTACCAATGAGCAGTTCTTC

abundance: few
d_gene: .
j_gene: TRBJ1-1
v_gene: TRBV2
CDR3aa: CASIKTGKNTEAFF
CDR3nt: TGTGCCAGCATTAAGACCGGTAAGAACACTGAAGCTTTCTTT

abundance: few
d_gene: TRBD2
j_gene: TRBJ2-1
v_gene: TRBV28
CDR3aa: CASSFLAGAESLRDEQFF
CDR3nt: TGTGCCAGCAGTTTTCTAGCGGGAGCTGAAAGCCTCCGAGATGAGCAGTTCTTC